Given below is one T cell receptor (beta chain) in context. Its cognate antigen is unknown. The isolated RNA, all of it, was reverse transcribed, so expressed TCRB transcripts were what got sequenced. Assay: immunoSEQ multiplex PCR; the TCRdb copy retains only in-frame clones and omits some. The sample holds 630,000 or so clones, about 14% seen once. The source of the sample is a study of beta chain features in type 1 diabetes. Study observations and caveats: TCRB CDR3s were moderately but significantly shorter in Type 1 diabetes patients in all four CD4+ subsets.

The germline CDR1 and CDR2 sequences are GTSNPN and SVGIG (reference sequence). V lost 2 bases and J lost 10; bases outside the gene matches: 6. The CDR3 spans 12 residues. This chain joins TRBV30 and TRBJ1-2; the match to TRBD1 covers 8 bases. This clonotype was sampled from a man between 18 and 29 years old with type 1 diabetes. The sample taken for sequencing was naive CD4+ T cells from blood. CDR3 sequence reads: CAWSSGTGTYTF. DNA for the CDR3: TGTGCCTGGAGTTCTGGGACAGGAACCTACACCTTC.